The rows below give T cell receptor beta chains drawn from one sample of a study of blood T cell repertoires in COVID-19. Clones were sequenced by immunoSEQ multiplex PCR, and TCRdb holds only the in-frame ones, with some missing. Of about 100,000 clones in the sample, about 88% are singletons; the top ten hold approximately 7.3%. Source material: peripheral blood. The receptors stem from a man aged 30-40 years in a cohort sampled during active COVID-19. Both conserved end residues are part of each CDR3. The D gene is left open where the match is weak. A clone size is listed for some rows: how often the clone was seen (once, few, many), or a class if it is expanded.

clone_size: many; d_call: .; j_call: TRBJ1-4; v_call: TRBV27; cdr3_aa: CASRRTGTQNEKLFF; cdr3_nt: TGTGCCAGCAGACGTACCGGGACACAGAATGAAAAACTGTTTTTT
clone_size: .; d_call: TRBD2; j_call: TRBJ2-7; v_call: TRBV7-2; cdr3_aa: CASSSMAGVTLEQYF; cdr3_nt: TGTGCCAGCAGTTCCATGGCGGGGGTGACTCTCGAGCAGTACTTC
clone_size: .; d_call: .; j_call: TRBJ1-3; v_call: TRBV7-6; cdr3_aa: CASSLGRVSGNTIYF; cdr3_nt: TGTGCCAGCAGCTTAGGACGGGTCTCTGGAAACACCATATATTTT
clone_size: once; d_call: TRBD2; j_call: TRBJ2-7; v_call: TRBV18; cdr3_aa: CASSSWDPGLGFYEQYF; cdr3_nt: TGTGCCAGCTCATCCTGGGACCCGGGACTAGGTTTCTACGAGCAGTACTTC
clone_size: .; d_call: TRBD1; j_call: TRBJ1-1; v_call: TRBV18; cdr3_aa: CASSGTGQGEDTEAFF; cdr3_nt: TGTGCCAGCTCAGGCACGGGACAGGGGGAAGACACTGAAGCTTTCTTT
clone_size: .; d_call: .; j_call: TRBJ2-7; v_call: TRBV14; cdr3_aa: CASSQRPGAYEQYF; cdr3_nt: TGTGCCAGCAGCCAACGCCCCGGGGCCTACGAGCAGTACTTC
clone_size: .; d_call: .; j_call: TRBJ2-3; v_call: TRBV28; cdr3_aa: CASEGTDTQYF; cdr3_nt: TGTGCCAGTGAGGGCACAGATACGCAGTATTTT
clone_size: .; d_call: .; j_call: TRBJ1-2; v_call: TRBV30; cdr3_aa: CAWSSGGSGYTF; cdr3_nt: TGTGCCTGGAGCTCGGGGGGCTCTGGCTACACCTTC
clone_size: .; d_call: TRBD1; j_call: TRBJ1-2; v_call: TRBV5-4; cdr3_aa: CASRQMTGELRGYTF; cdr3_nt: TGTGCCAGCAGACAGATGACAGGGGAGTTGCGAGGCTACACCTTC
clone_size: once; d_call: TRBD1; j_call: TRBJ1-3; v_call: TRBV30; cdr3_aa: CAWGDRSSGNTIYF; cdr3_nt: TGTGCCTGGGGGGACAGGAGCTCTGGAAACACCATATATTTT
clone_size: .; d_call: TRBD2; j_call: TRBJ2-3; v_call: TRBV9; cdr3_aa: CASSDRLAGDGDTQYF; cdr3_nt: TGTGCCAGCAGCGACCGACTAGCGGGGGATGGAGATACGCAGTATTTT
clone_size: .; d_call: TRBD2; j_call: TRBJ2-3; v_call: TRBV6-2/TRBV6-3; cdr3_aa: CASSSGLAGPDTQYF; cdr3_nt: TGTGCCAGCAGTTCTGGACTAGCGGGGCCAGATACGCAGTATTTT
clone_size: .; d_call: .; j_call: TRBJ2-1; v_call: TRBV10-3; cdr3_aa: CAIRGGADTNEQFF; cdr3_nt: TGTGCCATCAGAGGGGGGGCCGACACTAATGAGCAGTTCTTC
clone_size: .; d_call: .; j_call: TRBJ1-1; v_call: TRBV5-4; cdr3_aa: CASSLAGMNTEAFF; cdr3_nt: TGTGCCAGCAGCTTGGCAGGGATGAACACTGAAGCTTTCTTT
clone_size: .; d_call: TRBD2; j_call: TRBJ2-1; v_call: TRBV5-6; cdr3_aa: CASSPEGRGLLAGKQFF; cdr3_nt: TGTGCCAGCAGCCCGGAGGGAAGAGGATTACTAGCGGGGAAGCAGTTCTTC
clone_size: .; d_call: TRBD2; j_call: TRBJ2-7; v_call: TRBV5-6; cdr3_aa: CASGTGLAGEQYF; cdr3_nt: TGTGCCAGCGGGACGGGACTAGCGGGGGAGCAGTACTTC
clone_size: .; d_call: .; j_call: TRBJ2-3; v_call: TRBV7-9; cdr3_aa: CASSRGGDSYSTDTQYF; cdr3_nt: TGTGCCAGCAGCCGCGGCGGCGACAGTTATAGCACAGATACGCAGTATTTT
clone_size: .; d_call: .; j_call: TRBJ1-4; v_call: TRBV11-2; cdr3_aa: CASSRTGRGSTNEKLFF; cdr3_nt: TGTGCCAGCAGCCGCACCGGCCGGGGGAGTACTAATGAAAAACTGTTTTTT
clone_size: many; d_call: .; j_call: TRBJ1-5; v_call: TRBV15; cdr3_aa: CATSREWGRGNQPQHF; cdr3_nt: TGTGCCACCAGCAGAGAGTGGGGGCGGGGCAATCAGCCCCAGCATTTT
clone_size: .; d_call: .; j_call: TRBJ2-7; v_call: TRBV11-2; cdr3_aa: CASSLVTGTPYEQYF; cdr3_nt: TGTGCCAGCAGCTTAGTAACAGGGACGCCTTACGAGCAGTACTTC
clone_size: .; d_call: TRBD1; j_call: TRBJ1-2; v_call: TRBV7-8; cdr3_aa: CASSSPGGGGYTF; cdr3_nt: TGTGCCAGCAGCTCTCCAGGGGGCGGGGGCTACACCTTC
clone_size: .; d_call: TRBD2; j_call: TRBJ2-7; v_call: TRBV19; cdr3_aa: CASSIARGGSYEQYF; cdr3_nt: TGTGCCAGTAGTATAGCTCGGGGAGGGTCCTACGAGCAGTACTTC
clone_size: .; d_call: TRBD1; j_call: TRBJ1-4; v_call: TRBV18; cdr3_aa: CASSPTGGTNEKLFF; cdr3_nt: TGTGCCAGCTCACCGACAGGGGGAACTAATGAAAAACTGTTTTTT
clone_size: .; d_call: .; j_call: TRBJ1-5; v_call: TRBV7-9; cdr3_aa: CASSFGQSNQPQHF; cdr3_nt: TGTGCCAGCAGCTTCGGACAAAGCAATCAGCCCCAGCATTTT
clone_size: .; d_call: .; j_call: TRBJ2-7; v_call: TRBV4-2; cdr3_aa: CASSQDQANAYEQYF; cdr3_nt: TGTGCCAGCAGCCAAGATCAGGCAAACGCCTACGAGCAGTACTTC
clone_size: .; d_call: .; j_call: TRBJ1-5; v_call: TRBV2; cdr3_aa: CASIRDRSPTYSNQPQHF; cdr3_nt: TGTGCCAGCATTCGAGACAGGTCCCCCACTTATAGCAATCAGCCCCAGCATTTT
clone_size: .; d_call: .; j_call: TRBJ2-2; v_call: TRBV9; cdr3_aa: CASSVVFSGELFF; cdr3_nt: TGTGCCAGCAGCGTAGTCTTCTCCGGGGAGCTGTTTTTT
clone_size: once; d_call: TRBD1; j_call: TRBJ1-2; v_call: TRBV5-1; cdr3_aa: CASSLGDRVSDGYTF; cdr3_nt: TGCGCCAGCAGCTTGGGGGACAGGGTATCGGATGGCTACACCTTC
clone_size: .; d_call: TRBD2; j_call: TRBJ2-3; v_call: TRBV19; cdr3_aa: CASSPSGGPDTQYF; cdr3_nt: TGTGCCAGTAGTCCTAGCGGGGGACCAGATACGCAGTATTTT
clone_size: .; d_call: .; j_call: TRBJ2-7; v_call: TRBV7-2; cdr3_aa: CASSPSNGVYEQYF; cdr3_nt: TGTGCCAGCAGCCCCTCGAACGGGGTCTACGAGCAGTACTTC
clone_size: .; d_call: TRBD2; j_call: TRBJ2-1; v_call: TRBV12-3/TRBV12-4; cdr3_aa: CASSLSLADEQFF; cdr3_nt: TGTGCCAGCAGTCTCAGCCTAGCGGATGAGCAGTTCTTC
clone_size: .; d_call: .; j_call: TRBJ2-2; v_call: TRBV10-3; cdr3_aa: CAIAEGGTGELFF; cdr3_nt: TGTGCCATTGCCGAAGGGGGCACCGGGGAGCTGTTTTTT
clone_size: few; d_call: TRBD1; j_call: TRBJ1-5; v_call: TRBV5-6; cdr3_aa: CASSTDRGLNQPQHF; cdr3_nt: TGTGCCAGCAGCACCGACAGGGGGCTAAATCAGCCCCAGCATTTT
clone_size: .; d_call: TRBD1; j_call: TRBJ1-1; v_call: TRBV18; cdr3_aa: CASSTRQGGNTEAFF; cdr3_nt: TGTGCCAGCTCAACGCGACAGGGTGGGAACACTGAAGCTTTCTTT
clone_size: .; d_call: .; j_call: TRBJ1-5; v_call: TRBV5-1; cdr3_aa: CASSLGGKNQPQHF; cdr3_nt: TGCGCCAGCAGCTTGGGAGGGAAAAATCAGCCCCAGCATTTT
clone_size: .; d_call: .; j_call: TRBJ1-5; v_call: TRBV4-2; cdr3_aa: CASSQVGDYQPQHF; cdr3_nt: TGTGCCAGCAGCCAAGTGGGAGATTATCAGCCCCAGCATTTT
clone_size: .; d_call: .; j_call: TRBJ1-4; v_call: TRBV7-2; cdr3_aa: CASSSGQTPTNEKLFF; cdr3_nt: TGTGCCAGCAGCTCTGGACAGACCCCAACTAATGAAAAACTGTTTTTT
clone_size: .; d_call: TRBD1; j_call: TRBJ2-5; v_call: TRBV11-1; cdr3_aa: CASSRGTEETQYF; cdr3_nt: TGTGCCAGCAGCCGAGGGACAGAAGAGACCCAGTACTTC
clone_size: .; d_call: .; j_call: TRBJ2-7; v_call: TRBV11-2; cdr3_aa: CASSPPGLSSSYEQYF; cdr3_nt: TGTGCCAGCAGCCCACCGGGACTTTCGAGCTCCTACGAGCAGTACTTC
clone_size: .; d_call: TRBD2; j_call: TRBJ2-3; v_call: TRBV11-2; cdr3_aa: CASSQREGDTQYF; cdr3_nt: TGTGCCAGCAGCCAGCGGGAGGGAGATACGCAGTATTTT
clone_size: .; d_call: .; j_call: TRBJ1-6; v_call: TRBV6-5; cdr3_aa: CASRYRDNNSPLHF; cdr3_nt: TGTGCCAGCAGGTACAGGGACAATAATTCACCCCTCCACTTT
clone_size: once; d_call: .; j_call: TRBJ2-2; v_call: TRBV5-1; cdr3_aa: CASSLARVAGELFF; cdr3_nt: TGCGCCAGCAGCTTGGCCCGTGTAGCCGGGGAGCTGTTTTTT
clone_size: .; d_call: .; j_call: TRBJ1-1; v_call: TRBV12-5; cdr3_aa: CASVRESNTEAFF; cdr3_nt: TGTGCTAGTGTTAGAGAATCTAACACTGAAGCTTTCTTT
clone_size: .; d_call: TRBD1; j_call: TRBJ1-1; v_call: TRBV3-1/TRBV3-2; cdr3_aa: CASSQDTGDTEAFF; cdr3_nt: TGTGCCAGCAGCCAGGATACAGGGGACACTGAAGCTTTCTTT
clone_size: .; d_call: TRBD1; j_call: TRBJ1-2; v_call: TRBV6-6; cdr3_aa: CASRARQGEGYTF; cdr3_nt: TGTGCCAGCAGAGCCCGACAGGGCGAAGGCTACACCTTC
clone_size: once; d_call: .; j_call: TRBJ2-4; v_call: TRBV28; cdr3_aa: CASSLAKNIQYF; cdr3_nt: TGTGCCAGCAGTCTAGCCAAAAACATTCAGTACTTC
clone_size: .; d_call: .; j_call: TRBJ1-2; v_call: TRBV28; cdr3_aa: CASSPSRGANYGYTF; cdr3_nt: TGTGCCAGCAGTCCCTCCCGGGGAGCTAACTATGGCTACACCTTC
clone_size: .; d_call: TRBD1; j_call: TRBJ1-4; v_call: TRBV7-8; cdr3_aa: CASSLDTGGDEKLFF; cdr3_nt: TGTGCCAGCAGCCTGGATACAGGGGGTGACGAAAAACTGTTTTTT
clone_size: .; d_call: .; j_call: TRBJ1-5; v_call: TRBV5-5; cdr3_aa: CASRTGRRVGTSNQPQHF; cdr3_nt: TGTGCCAGCAGAACAGGAAGGAGGGTCGGTACGAGCAATCAGCCCCAGCATTTT
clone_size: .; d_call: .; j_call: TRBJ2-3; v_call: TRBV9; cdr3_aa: CASSAGLITDTQYF; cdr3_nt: TGTGCCAGCAGCGCCGGACTTATCACAGATACGCAGTATTTT
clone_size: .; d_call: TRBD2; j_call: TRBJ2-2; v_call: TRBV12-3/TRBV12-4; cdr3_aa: CASSPSGGAELFF; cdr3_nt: TGTGCCAGCAGCCCTAGCGGGGGGGCGGAGCTGTTTTTT
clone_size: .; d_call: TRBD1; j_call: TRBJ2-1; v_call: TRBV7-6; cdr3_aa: CASSLGVGTGENEQFF; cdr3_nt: TGTGCCAGCAGCTTAGGGGTTGGGACAGGGGAAAATGAGCAGTTCTTC
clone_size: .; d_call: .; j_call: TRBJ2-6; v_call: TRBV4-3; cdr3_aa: CASSQVRGSGANVLTF; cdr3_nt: TGCGCCAGCAGCCAAGTAAGGGGCTCTGGGGCCAACGTCCTGACTTTC